This TCR beta chain comes out of a study of shared clonotypes between healthy human individuals (dated by TCRdb to 2020 to 2021). In terms of the full investigation: The cohort included three men and a couple of women between 18 and 49 years of age. Between about 0.8 and 9 billion PBMCs per donor were obtained by leukapheresis. To estimate repertoire size and how much clonotype sharing occurs between individuals, the study deeply sequenced the blood TCR repertoires of several healthy adults. To increase sequencing depth and limit assay-specific biases, different laboratories used diverse techniques to prepare libraries and sequence TCR repertoires. For each donor, CD4 naive and CD4 memory were each given three plates, CD8 naive was given two plates, and CD8 memory was given one plate. The research as a whole found: Based on pairwise subsampling, the degree of clonotype sharing among donors was expected to be affected by sequencing depth. Higher generation probabilities were observed for clonotypes shared by all four sorted-subset donors than for non-shared clonotypes. Larger estimated clonotype richness was generally found for naive subsets than for memory subsets. Because the study included a small number of donors, the genetic and exposure-history diversity represented was limited. Sampling was limited to blood, and TCR repertoires in tissue likely differ from TCR repertoires in blood. Across a handful of donors, around 5% of naive CD4, approximately 4% of naive CD8, 2.3% of memory CD4, and 0.4% of memory CD8 clonotypes were shared. Even with the large sequencing depth, rarefaction of the sorted-subset datasets indicated that sequencing was incomplete.

Using the deep immunoSEQ assay, TCR CDR3 regions were amplified from genomic DNA by multiplex PCR. Extracted genomic DNA from each cell subset was spread evenly across all wells of several immunoSEQ 96-well plates, with each plate serving as a replicate. Each replicate PCR for sorted subsets received about 0.2 ug genomic DNA, equal to roughly 30,000 T cell genomes. The purified libraries were quantified using a Qubit 3.0 fluorometer, sized with a Bioanalyzer 2100, and then quantified again using the KAPA Library Quantification kit. Each immunoSEQ 96-well plate was sequenced on its own single-read 150-cycle Illumina NextSeq 550 flow cell. As for the authors' bioinformatics: Because only junctional sequences without quality scores were contained in the immunoSEQ output, filtering matching that applied to full-length reads could not be performed. To assign V/J genes and CDR3, sequences were annotated using PyIR, a Python wrapper for IgBLAST v1.9, with IMGT germline references. Reads were removed for weak V/J assignments (E-value above 1e-6), missing CDR3, stop codons, out-of-frame junctions, or ambiguous translated residues. V3J clonotypes were defined as sequences sharing the same inferred V gene, J gene, and CDR3 amino acid sequence. Percentage overlap between repertoires was calculated by dividing the number of shared unique clonotypes by the size of the smaller repertoire. Richness of each repertoire was evaluated using RTK rarefaction, the Chao1 estimator, and Recon v2.1 estimates of unobserved clonotypes. Generation probabilities for all TCRbeta clonotypes obtained by the gDNA method from several donors were computed using OLGA. TCRdb mirrors the immuneACCESS table, restricted to in-frame sequences. Some clones are absent from its copies; in checked studies, under half trace to an unresolved V gene, and the reason for the others is unknown. The D gene and trimming were derived from the DNA, and the V and J assignments and clone size from that table. Within this sample are a few million clones, with 90% to 96% of them counted one time only. The leading ten clones occupy more than 0.1% of the sample.

Donors were healthy HIV-negative adults with no recently reported acute infections or vaccinations. Only Caucasian adults living in Nashville, Tennessee, USA were represented among the donors. Magnetic negative selection was used to enrich CD4+ T cells, after which naive cells were positively selected on CD45RA and the negative fraction became the memory subset. Blood was obtained by leukapheresis, after which PBMCs were separated by Ficoll-Histopaque density gradient centrifugation and cryopreserved in liquid nitrogen vapor phase. Analytical flow cytometry was used to check the purity and quantity of every magnetically sorted T cell population. Genomic DNA was isolated from every sorted fraction and measured by UV absorbance on a Nanodrop 2000c. About this clone: Its target antigen remains unknown. No clone much larger than this one lies a single base away; base qualities are absent.

CDR1 SEHNR and CDR2 FQNEAQ were looked up in the germline V gene (reference sequence). V and J lose 8 bases and 4 bases, and a span of 17 bases separates them. The CDR3 runs 15 amino acids, cysteine and phenylalanine included. Left in the record is the CDR3 DNA by itself, 45 bases read in frame from the first base. The chain is encoded by TRBV7-9 joined to TRBJ2-2; 6 matching bases give a weak D call of TRBD2. This sequence originates from a man aged 18 to 29 in good health. The material sequenced was naive CD4+ T cells sorted from blood. The meaning of the sample's cell subset or site label: CD45RA+ positively selected. The nucleotides read TGTGCCAGCCCTATGGAGGGAAGCGGCACCGGGGAGCTGTTTTTT. It is translated as CASPMEGSGTGELFF.